This paragraph reports one TCR beta chain. The sample is drawn from a study of blood T cell repertoires in COVID-19. Across the whole study: COVID-19 samples from acute and convalescent phases originated in the United States, Italy and Spain. PBMCs, B-cell-depleted T cells, or T cells were the source of the cDNA or gDNA that made up the material.

Authors' methods: By means of reference gene primer amplification, nucleated cell counts were estimated. Sequencing was performed with immunoSEQ multiplex PCR; in TCRdb, only in-frame clones are kept and a portion is missing. The DNA gave D and trimming, while V, J and clone size come from that table. The sample records some 130,000 clones, 65% to 85% being singletons. The source material was peripheral blood. The clonotype was recovered from a man between 65 and 80 years old with acute or convalescent COVID-19.

The CDR3 sequence: CASSKGIAGGDNEQFF. CDR3 nucleotide sequence: TGTGCCAGCAGTAAAGGGATAGCGGGGGGGGACAATGAGCAGTTCTTC. The chain is built from TRBV6-4 and TRBJ2-1; 11 bases align to TRBD2. Germline V lookup: CDR1 MRHNA, CDR2 SNTAGT. Germline trimming cut 5 bases from V and 5 bases from J; bases unmatched to any gene: 8. This CDR3 is built from 16 residues.